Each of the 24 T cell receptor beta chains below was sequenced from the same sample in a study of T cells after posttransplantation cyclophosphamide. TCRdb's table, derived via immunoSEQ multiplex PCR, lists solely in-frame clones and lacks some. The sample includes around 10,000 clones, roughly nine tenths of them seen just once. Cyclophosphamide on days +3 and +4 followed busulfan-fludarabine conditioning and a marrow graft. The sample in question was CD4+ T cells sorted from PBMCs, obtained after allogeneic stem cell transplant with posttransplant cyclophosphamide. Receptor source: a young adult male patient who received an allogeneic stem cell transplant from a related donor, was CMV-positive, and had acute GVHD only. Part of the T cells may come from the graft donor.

CDR3 nucleotide sequence: TGTGCCAGCACAGGTACAGGGACCAAACTCTACGAGCAGTACTTC. This codes for CASTGTGTKLYEQYF. This chain uses TRBV6-1 with TRBJ2-7, with a possible D match to TRBD1 (6 bases). CDR1 MNHNS and CDR2 SASEGT come from the germline V gene. The CDR3 is made up of 15 amino acids. V was pared by 7 bases and J by 3 bases, with 19 bases between.

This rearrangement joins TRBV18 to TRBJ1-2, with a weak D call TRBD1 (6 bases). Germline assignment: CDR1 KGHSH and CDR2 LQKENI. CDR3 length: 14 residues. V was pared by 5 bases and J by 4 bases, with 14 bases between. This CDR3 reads CASSARQASYGYTF. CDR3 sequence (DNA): TGTGCCAGCTCAGCCCGACAGGCCAGCTATGGCTACACCTTC.

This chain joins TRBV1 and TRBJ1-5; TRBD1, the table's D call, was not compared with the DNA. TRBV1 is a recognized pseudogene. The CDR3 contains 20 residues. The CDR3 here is CTSSQGSWGQSPYSNQPQHF. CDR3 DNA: TGCACCAGCAGCCAAGGAAGTTGGGGACAGTCCCCTTATAGCAATCAGCCCCAGCATTTT.

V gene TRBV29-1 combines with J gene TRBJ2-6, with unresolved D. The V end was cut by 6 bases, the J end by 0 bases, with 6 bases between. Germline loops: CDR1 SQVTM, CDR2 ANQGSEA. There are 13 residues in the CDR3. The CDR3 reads CSVFGSGANVLTF. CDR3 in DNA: TGCAGCGTCTTCGGCTCTGGGGCCAACGTCCTGACTTTC.

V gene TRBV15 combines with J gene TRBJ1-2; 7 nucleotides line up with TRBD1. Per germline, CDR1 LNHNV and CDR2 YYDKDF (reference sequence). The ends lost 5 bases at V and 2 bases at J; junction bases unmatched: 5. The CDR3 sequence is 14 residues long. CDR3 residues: CATSGIQGNYGYTF. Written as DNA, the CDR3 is TGTGCCACCAGCGGTATACAGGGGAACTATGGCTACACCTTC.

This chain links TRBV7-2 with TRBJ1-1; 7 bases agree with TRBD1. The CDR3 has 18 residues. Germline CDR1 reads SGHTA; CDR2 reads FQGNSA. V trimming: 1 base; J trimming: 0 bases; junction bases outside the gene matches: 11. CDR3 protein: CASSLGRQGAKLNTEAFF. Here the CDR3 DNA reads TGTGCCAGCAGCTTAGGCCGACAGGGAGCTAAGTTGAACACTGAAGCTTTCTTT.

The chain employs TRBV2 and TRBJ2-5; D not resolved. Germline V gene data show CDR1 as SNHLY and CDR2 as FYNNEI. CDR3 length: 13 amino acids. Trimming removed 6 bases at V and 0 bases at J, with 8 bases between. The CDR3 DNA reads TGTGCCAGCAGCGCGCAAAACCAAGAGACCCAGTACTTC. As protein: CASSAQNQETQYF.

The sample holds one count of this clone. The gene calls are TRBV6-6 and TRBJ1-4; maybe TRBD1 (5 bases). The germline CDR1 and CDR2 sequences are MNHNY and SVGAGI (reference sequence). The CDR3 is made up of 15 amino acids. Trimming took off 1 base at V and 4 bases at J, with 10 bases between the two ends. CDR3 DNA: TGTGCCAGCAGTTACTTTGGGGCAGTTAATGAAAAACTGTTTTTT. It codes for CASSYFGAVNEKLFF.

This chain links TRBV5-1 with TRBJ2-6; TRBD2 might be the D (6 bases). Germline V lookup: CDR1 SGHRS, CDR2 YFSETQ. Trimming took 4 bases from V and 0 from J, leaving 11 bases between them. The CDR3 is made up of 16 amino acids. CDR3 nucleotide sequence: TGCGCCAGCAGCCCAACGGGGGTCTCTGGGGCCAACGTCCTGACTTTC. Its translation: CASSPTGVSGANVLTF.

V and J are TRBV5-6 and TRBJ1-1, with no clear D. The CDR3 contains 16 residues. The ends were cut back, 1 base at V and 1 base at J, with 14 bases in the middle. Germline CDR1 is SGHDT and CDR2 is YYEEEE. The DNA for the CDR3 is TGTGCCAGCAGCTTGTTCTGGCCAGAAGAGAACACTGAAGCTTTCTTT. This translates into CASSLFWPEENTEAFF.

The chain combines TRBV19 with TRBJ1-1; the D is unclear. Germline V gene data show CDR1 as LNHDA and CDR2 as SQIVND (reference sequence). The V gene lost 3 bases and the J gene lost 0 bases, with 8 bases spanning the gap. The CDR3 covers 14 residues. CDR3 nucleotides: TGTGCCAGTAGTATCCCCCAGGTGAACACTGAAGCTTTCTTT. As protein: CASSIPQVNTEAFF. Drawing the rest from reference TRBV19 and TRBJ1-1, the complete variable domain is DGGITQSPKYLFRKEGQNVTLSCEQNLNHDAMYWYRQDPGQGLRLIYYSQIVNDFQKGDIAEGYSVSREKKESFPLTVTSAQKNPTAFYLCASSIPQVNTEAFFGQGTRLTVV.

The CDR3 DNA is TGTGCCAGCAGTTGGGCCCTGACCCAGTACTTC. This sequence encodes CASSWALTQYF. The J gene is TRBJ2-5, the V gene TRBV28; D call uncertain. Germline values: CDR1 MDHEN, CDR2 SYDVKM. The CDR3 extends over 11 amino acids. The ends were cut back, 4 bases at V and 7 bases at J, with 7 bases in the middle. The full variable domain, its missing parts supplied by reference TRBV28 and TRBJ2-5, is DVKVTQSSRYLVKRTGEKVFLECVQDMDHENMFWYRQDPGLGLRLIYFSYDVKMKEKGDIPEGYSVSREKKERFSLILESASTNQTSMYLCASSWALTQYFGPGTRLLVL.

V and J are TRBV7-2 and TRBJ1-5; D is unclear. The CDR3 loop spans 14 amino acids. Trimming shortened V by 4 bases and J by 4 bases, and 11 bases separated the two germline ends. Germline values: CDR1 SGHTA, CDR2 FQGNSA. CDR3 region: CASSSYGSNQPQHF. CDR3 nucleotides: TGTGCCAGCAGCTCTTACGGGTCAAATCAGCCCCAGCATTTT.

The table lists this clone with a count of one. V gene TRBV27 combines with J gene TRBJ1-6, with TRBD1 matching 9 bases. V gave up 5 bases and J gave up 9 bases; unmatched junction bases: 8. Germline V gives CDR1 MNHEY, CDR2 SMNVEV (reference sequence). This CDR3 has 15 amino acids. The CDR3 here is CASSLVPGQGSPLHF. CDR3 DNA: TGTGCCAGCAGTCTCGTCCCGGGACAGGGTTCACCCCTCCACTTT.

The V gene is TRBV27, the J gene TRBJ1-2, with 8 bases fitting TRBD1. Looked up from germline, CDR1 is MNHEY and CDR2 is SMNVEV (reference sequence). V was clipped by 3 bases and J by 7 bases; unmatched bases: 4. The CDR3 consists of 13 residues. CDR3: CASSFAGGGGYTF. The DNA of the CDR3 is TGTGCCAGCAGTTTTGCAGGGGGCGGTGGCTACACCTTC.

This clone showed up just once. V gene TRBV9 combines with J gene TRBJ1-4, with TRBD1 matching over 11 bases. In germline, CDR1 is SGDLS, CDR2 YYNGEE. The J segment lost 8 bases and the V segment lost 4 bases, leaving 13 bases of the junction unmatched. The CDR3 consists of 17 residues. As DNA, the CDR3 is TGTGCCAGCAGCCTAGGGGGGGGACAGGGGGTTCGGGAAAAACTGTTTTTT. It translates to CASSLGGGQGVREKLFF.

The CDR3 is CASSLYRDTEAFF. For the CDR3, the DNA is TGTGCCAGCAGTTTATACAGGGACACTGAAGCTTTCTTT. The V gene is TRBV28, the J gene TRBJ1-1; D might be TRBD1 (6 bases). There are 13 residues in the CDR3. Germline CDR1 reads MDHEN; CDR2 reads SYDVKM. V shed 1 base and J shed 3 bases, with 6 bases lying between them.

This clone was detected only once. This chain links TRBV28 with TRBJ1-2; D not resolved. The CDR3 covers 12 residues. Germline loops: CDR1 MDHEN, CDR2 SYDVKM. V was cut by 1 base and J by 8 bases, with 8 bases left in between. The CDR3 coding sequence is TGTGCCAGCAGTTTATCCCAGCGGGGCTACACCTTC. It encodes CASSLSQRGYTF.

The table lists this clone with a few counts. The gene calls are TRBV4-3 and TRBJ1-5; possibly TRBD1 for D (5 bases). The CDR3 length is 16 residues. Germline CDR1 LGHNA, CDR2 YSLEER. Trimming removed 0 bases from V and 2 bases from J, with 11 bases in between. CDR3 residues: CASSQDIRGGNQPQHF. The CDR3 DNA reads TGCGCCAGCAGCCAAGACATTCGGGGGGGCAATCAGCCCCAGCATTTT.

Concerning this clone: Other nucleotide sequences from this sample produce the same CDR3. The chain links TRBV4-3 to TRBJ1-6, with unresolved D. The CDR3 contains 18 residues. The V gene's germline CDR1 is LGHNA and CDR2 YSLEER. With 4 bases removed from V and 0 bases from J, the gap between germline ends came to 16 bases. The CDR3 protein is CASSLTPSYSSYNSPLHF. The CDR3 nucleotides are TGCGCCAGCAGCCTAACGCCGTCCTACAGCTCCTATAATTCACCCCTCCACTTT.

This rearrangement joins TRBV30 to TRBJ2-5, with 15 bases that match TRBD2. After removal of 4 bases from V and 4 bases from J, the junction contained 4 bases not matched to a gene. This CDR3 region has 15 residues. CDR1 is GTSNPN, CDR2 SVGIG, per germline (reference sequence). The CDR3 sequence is CAWKPGLAGGETQYF. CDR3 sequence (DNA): TGTGCCTGGAAACCGGGACTAGCGGGGGGAGAGACCCAGTACTTC.

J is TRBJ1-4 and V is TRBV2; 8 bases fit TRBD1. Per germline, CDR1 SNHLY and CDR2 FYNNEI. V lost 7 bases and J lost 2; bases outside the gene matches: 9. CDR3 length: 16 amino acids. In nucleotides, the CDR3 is TGTGCCAGCACGTCCGACAGGGGATCGACTAATGAAAAACTGTTTTTT. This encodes CASTSDRGSTNEKLFF.

The CDR3 loop is CASSQAWSSYNEQFF. CDR3 coding DNA: TGTGCCAGCAGCCAAGCCTGGAGCTCCTACAATGAGCAGTTCTTC. The chain couples TRBV4-2 to TRBJ2-1; D is ambiguous. Per the germline V gene, CDR1 is LGHNA and CDR2 is YNFKEQ. CDR3 length: 15 residues. V shed 1 base and J shed 0 bases, with 7 bases lying between them.

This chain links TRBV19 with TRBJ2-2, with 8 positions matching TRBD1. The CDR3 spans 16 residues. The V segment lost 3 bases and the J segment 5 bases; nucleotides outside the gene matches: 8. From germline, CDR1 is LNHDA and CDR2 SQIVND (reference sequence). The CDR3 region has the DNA TGTGCCAGTAGTATCCAGGGGGCGTATTTGACCGGGGAGCTGTTTTTT. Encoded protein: CASSIQGAYLTGELFF.